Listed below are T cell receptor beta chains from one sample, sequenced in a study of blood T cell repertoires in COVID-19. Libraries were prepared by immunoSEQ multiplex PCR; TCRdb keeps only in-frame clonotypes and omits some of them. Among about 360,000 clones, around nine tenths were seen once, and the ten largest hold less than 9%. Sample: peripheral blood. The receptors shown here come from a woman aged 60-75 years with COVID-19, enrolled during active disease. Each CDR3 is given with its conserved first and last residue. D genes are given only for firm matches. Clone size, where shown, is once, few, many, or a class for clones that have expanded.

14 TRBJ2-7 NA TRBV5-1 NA TGCGCCAGCAGCTTGGGACAGACCTCCCACGAGCAGTACTTC CASSLGQTSHEQYF
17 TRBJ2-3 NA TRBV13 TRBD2 TGTGCCAGCAGCTGGACTAGCGGGGGAACAAGCACAGATACGCAGTATTTT CASSWTSGGTSTDTQYF
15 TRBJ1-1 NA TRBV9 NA TGTGCCAGCAGCGCAGGTGGGTTAGCGGGCACTGAAGCTTTCTTT CASSAGGLAGTEAFF
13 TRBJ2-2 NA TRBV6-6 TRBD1 TGTGCCAGCAGTGCGACAGGGCCCGGGGAGCTGTTTTTT CASSATGPGELFF
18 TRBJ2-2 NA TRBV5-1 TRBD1 TGCGCCAGCAGCTTCCCCGCCGGGACAGGGTTAATCACCGGGGAGCTGTTTTTT CASSFPAGTGLITGELFF
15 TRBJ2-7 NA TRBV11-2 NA TGTGCCAGCAGCTTAGATCAGGGTGCGACCTACGAGCAGTACTTC CASSLDQGATYEQYF
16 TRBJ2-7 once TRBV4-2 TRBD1 TGTGCCAGCAGCCTAACCGGGACAGGGGGCAATAACGAGCAGTACTTC CASSLTGTGGNNEQYF
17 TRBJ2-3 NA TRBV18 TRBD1 TGTGCCAGCTCACCTTCCGCCGGGACAGGGATGACAGATACGCAGTATTTT CASSPSAGTGMTDTQYF
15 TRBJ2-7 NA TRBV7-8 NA TGTGCCAGCAGCTTTCAGGAAGGATCAGGTTACGAGCAGTACTTC CASSFQEGSGYEQYF
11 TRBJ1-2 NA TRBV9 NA TGTGCCACCTGGGGCGCGTCTGGCTACACCTTC CATWGASGYTF
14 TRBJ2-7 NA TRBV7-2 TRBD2 TGTGCCAGCAGCTTCTTCAGCGGGGGGGACGAGCAGTACTTC CASSFFSGGDEQYF
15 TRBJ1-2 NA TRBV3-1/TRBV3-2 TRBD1 TGTGCCAGCAGCCAAGGCCCAGGGGGCATCTATGGCTACACCTTC CASSQGPGGIYGYTF
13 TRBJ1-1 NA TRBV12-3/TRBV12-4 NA TGTGCCAGCAGTTTGGTCTCCCAGGGTACGGCTTTCTTT CASSLVSQGTAFF
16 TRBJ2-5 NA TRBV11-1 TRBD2 TGTGCCAGCAGCTCTTGGACTAGCGGGGGTTTAGAGACCCAGTACTTC CASSSWTSGGLETQYF
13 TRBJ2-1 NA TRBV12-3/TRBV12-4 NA TGTGCCAGCAGTATGACACGGAGGAATGAGCAGTTCTTC CASSMTRRNEQFF
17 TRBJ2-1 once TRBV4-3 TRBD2 TGCGCCAGCAGCCAACTAGCGGGTTCAGACTCCTACAATGAGCAGTTCTTC CASSQLAGSDSYNEQFF
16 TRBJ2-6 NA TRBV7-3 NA TGTGCCAGCAGCTTAATGGCAGGGGCTGGGGCCAACGTCCTGACTTTC CASSLMAGAGANVLTF
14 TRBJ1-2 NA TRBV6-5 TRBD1 TGTGCCAGCAGTTACGACGGACAGGTGGGCGGCTACACCTTC CASSYDGQVGGYTF
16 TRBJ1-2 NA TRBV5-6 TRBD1 TGTGCCAGCAGCTGGGTGTTTGGAGGGGGCGCGGATGGCTACACCTTC CASSWVFGGGADGYTF
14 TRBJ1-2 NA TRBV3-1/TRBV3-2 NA TGTGCCAGCAGCCAAGACGGGAGTCTCTATGGCTACACCTTC CASSQDGSLYGYTF
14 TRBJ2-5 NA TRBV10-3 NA TGTGCCATCAGTGAGGACGTCAGGGGAGAGACCCAGTACTTC CAISEDVRGETQYF
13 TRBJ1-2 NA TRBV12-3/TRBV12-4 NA TGTGCCAGCAGGGTAGACAGAAACTATGGCTACACCTTC CASRVDRNYGYTF
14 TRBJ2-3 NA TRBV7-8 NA TGTGCCAGCAGCGGCGACAGAGAGCCAGATACGCAGTATTTT CASSGDREPDTQYF
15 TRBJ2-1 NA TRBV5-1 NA TGCGCCAGCAGCTTGTCGAGCTGGAGGGTCAATGAGCAGTTCTTC CASSLSSWRVNEQFF
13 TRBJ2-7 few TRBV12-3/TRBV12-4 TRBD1 TGTGCCAGCAGTTTAGGACAGGGCTACGAGCAGTACTTC CASSLGQGYEQYF
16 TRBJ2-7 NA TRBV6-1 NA TGTGCCAGCAGTGAAATAACGGCAGCGGCCCTCTACGAGCAGTACTTC CASSEITAAALYEQYF
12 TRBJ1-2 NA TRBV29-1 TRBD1 TGCAGCGTGGGCACAGGGGTGATCGGCTACACCTTC CSVGTGVIGYTF
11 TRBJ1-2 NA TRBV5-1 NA TGCGCCAGCAGCTTTCAGGGCACTTACACCTTC CASSFQGTYTF
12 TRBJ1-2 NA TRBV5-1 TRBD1 TGCGCCAGCAGCAGGACAGGGGGAGGCTACACCTTC CASSRTGGGYTF
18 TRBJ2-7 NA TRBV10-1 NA TGCGCCAGCAGTGAGTCCACCTCTCGGACAGGCGGGGTCACCGAGCAGTACTTC CASSESTSRTGGVTEQYF
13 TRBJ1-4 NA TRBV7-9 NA TGTGCCAGCAGGGGACTTCGGGGAGAAAAACTGTTTTTT CASRGLRGEKLFF
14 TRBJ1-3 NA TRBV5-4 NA TGTGCCAGCAGCTCGGGGAAGACTGGAAACACCATATATTTT CASSSGKTGNTIYF
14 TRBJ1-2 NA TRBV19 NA TGTGCCAGTAGCGTCGGCCCCGGGGGGGTTGGCTACACCTTC CASSVGPGGVGYTF
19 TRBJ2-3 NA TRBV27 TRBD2 TGTGCCAGCAGCAGACTAGCGGGGGGCCTAAACGACAGGACAGATACGCAGTATTTT CASSRLAGGLNDRTDTQYF
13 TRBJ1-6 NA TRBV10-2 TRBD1 TGCGCCACCCACGACAGGGTTAATTCACCCCTCCACTTT CATHDRVNSPLHF
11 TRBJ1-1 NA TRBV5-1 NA TGCGCCAGAAGGGGGGGCACTGAAGCTTTCTTT CARRGGTEAFF
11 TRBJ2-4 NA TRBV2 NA TGTGCCAGCGCCCAGAAAAACATTCAGTACTTC CASAQKNIQYF
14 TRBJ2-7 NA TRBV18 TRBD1 TGTGCCAGCTCACCTGGGGACAGCTCCTACGAGCAGTACTTC CASSPGDSSYEQYF
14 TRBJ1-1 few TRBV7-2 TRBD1 TGTGCCAGCAGCTATACAGGGGGGGGAACTGAAGCTTTCTTT CASSYTGGGTEAFF
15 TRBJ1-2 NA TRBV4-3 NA TGCGCCAGCAGCCAAGAGGCTGCAGGTTCCTATGGCTACACCTTC CASSQEAAGSYGYTF
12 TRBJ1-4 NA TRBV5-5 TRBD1 TGTGCCAGCGGACAGGTTAATGAAAAACTGTTTTTT CASGQVNEKLFF
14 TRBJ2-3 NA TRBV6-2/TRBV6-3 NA TGTGCCAGCAGTTCAAGACTAGTGACAGATACGCAGTATTTT CASSSRLVTDTQYF
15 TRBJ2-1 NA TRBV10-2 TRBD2 TGCGCCAGCGGAGTGGCAGCGGGGGGTGGAAATGAGCAGTTCTTC CASGVAAGGGNEQFF
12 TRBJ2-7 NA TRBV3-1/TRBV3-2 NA TGTGCCAGCAGTCTTACAGGCTACGAGCAGTACTTC CASSLTGYEQYF
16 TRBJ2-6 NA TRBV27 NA TGTGCCAGCAGTTTATCGGTGGCCTCTGGGGCCAACGTCCTGACTTTC CASSLSVASGANVLTF
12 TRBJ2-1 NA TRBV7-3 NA TGTGCCAGCAGCCCGGGGAACAATGAGCAGTTCTTC CASSPGNNEQFF
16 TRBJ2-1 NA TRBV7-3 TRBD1 TGTGCCAGCAGCTTCCGGGGGACAGGGAGGCCCAATGAGCAGTTCTTC CASSFRGTGRPNEQFF
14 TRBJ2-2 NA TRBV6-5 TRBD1 TGTGCCAGCAGAGCGACAGGGGAGGTCGGGGAGCTGTTTTTT CASRATGEVGELFF
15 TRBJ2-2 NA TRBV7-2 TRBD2 TGTGCCAGCAGCCTCACGGGGGGGCCCACCGGGGAGCTGTTTTTT CASSLTGGPTGELFF
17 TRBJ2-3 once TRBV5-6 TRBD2 TGTGCCAGCAGTTCGGGACTAGCGGGGACGGGAGGAGATACGCAGTATTTT CASSSGLAGTGGDTQYF